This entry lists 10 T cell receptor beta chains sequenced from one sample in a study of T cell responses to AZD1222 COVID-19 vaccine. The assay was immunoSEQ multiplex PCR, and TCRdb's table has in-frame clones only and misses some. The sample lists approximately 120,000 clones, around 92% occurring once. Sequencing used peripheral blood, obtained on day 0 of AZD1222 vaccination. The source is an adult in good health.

The CDR3 region has the DNA TGCACCAGCACGTCCTCACACGCACCACAAGAGACCCAGTACTTC. It encodes CTSTSSHAPQETQYF. The gene calls are TRBV1 and TRBJ2-5; TRBD1 reflects the table's D call only, with no check against the DNA. TRBV1 is reported as a pseudogene. This CDR3 contains 15 residues.

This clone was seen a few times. The CDR3 coding sequence is TGCGCCAGCAGCGATGACAGGGTTGGAACTGAAGCTTTCTTT. Protein sequence: CASSDDRVGTEAFF. The gene calls are TRBV4-1 and TRBJ1-1; 7 bases map to TRBD1. Germline V gives CDR1 MGHRA, CDR2 YSYEKL. The CDR3 totals 14 residues. Unmatched junction bases numbered 8, after V lost 5 bases and J lost 5 bases.

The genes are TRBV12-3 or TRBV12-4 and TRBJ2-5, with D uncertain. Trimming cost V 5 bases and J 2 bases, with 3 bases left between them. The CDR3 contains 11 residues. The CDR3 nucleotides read TGTGCCAGCAGTCAACAAGAGACCCAGTACTTC. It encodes CASSQQETQYF.

The CDR3 loop is CASSQEFLFRGREYHTEAFF. For the CDR3, the DNA is TGCGCCAGCAGCCAAGAATTCTTGTTCAGGGGGCGGGAGTATCACACTGAAGCTTTCTTT. The chain combines TRBV4-1 with TRBJ1-1; 8 nucleotides match TRBD1. Germline CDR1 and CDR2: MGHRA and YSYEKL. V lost 0 bases, J lost 3 bases, and 18 bases stayed unmatched. This CDR3 has 20 residues.

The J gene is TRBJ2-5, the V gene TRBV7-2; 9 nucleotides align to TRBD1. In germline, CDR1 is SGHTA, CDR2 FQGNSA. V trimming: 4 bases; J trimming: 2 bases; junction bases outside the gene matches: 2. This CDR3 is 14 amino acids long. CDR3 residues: CASSSDRGQETQYF. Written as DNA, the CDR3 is TGTGCCAGCAGCTCTGACAGGGGGCAAGAGACCCAGTACTTC.

CDR3 in DNA: TGTGCCAGCACTTCTAGCGGGGGGGTAGCCGGGGAGCTGTTTTTT. Protein sequence: CASTSSGGVAGELFF. The V and J genes are TRBV27 and TRBJ2-2, with 12 nucleotides matching TRBD2. The CDR3 spans 15 residues. Trimming removed 7 bases from V and 6 bases from J; junction bases left unmatched: 6. Germline CDR1 reads MNHEY; CDR2 reads SMNVEV (reference sequence).

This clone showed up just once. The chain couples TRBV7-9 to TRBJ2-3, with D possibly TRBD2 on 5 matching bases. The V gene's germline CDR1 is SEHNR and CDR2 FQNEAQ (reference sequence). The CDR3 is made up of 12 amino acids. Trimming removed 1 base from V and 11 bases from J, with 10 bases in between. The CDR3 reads CASSLESGGQYF. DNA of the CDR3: TGTGCCAGCAGCTTAGAAAGCGGCGGGCAGTATTTT. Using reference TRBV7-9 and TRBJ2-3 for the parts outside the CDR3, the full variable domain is DTGVSQNPRHKITKRGQNVTFRCDPISEHNRLYWYRQTLGQGPEFLTYFQNEAQLEKSRLLSDRFSAERPKGSFSTLEIQRTEQGDSAMYLCASSLESGGQYFGPGTRLTVL.

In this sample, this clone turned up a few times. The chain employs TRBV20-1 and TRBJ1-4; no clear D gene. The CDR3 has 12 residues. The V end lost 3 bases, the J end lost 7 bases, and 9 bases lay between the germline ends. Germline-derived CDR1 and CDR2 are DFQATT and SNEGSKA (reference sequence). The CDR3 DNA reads TGCAGTGCTAGTGTTGCGATTGAAAAACTGTTTTTT. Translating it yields CSASVAIEKLFF.

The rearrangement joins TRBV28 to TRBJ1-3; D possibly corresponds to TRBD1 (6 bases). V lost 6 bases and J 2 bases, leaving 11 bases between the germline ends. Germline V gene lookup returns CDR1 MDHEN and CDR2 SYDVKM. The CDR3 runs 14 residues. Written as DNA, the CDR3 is TGTGCCAGCAGGAAGGACAGTGCTGGAAACACCATATATTTT. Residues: CASRKDSAGNTIYF.

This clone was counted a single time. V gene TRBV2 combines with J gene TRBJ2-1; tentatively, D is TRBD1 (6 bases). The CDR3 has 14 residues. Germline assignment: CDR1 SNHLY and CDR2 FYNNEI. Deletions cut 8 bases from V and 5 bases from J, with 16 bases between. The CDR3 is CASSRQARDNEQFF. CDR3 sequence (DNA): TGTGCCAGCTCCCGACAGGCTCGGGACAATGAGCAGTTCTTC.